The 3 T cell receptor beta chains given below trace back to one sample, sequenced in a study of shared clonotypes between healthy human individuals. Generated by immunoSEQ multiplex PCR, the TCRdb table keeps only in-frame clones and is missing some. The data hold about 1 million clones, with around 76% observed a single time. The source material was memory CD4+ T cells sorted from blood. The sample's subset: CD45RA-negative fraction. The receptors were gathered from a young man in good health.

The chain couples TRBV13 to TRBJ2-7, with a tentative D call TRBD2 (6 bases). V was trimmed by 5 bases and J by 1 base, leaving 12 bases between them. CDR3 size: 14 residues. In germline, CDR1 is PRHDT, CDR2 FYEKMQ (reference sequence). CDR3 amino acids: CASSEGLLSYEQYF. The CDR3 DNA reads as TGTGCCAGCAGCGAGGGACTTCTATCCTACGAGCAGTACTTC.

The rearrangement uses TRBV6-1 and TRBJ1-5; no clear D gene. This CDR3 spans 15 amino acids. The germline V gene encodes CDR1 MNHNS and CDR2 SASEGT. The ends were cut back, 1 base at V and 2 bases at J, with 9 bases in the middle. The CDR3 loop is CASSEGGIGNQPQHF. CDR3 coding DNA: TGTGCCAGCAGTGAAGGGGGAATCGGCAATCAGCCCCAGCATTTT.

The rearrangement uses TRBV10-3 and TRBJ1-1, with a possible D match to TRBD1 (6 bases). CDR1 is ENHRY, CDR2 SYGVKD, per germline. V was clipped by 11 bases and J by 0 bases, with 13 bases between them. The CDR3 sequence is 13 residues long. CDR3 coding DNA: TGTGCCTCGGACGGGGGGCTGAACACTGAAGCTTTCTTT. Translating gives CASDGGLNTEAFF.